Shown below are 9 T cell receptor beta chains from a single sample sequenced in a study of CD8 T cells in Susac syndrome. The RNA input was about 0.5 to 1 ug, and it was reverse transcribed with random hexamers. TCRdb reprocessed the immunoSEQ multiplex PCR reads with MiXCR, giving one entry per CDR3 protein. The sample contains more than 150,000 distinct CDR3 sequences, 92% of which appear only once. Sequenced sample: CD4+ T cells from PBMCs. These receptors all come from a human donor in good health.

This sequence joins TRBV28 and TRBJ2-7; TRBD2 aligns across 7 bases. The CDR3 contains 13 residues. Germline CDR1 MDHEN, CDR2 SYDVKM. The V gene end was trimmed by 8 bases and the J gene end by 2 bases; junction bases not matched to a gene: 6. In nucleotides, the CDR3 is TGTGCCAGCGTACAGCGGGAACCCTACGAGCAGTACTTC. It encodes CASVQREPYEQYF.

The chain employs TRBV19 and TRBJ2-1; TRBD1 aligns across 8 bases. The CDR3 has 13 amino acids. J gave up 9 bases and V 2 bases, and 3 bases lay outside the gene matches. Germline V gene data show CDR1 as LNHDA and CDR2 as SQIVND (reference sequence). The CDR3 DNA sequence: TGTGCCAGTAGTATACAGGGGGCTGTTGAGCAGTTCTTC. Residues: CASSIQGAVEQFF.

This clonotype was found a few times. This chain joins TRBV7-9 and TRBJ2-7; D possibly uses TRBD1 or TRBD2 (5 bases each). The V end was cut by 4 bases, the J end by 6 bases, with 25 bases between. CDR3 length: 17 amino acids. Looked up from germline, CDR1 is SEHNR and CDR2 is FQNEAQ (reference sequence). CDR3 in amino acids: CASSSANAGAKPGEQYF. CDR3 in DNA: TGTGCCAGCAGCTCCGCAAATGCCGGGGCGAAGCCGGGCGAGCAGTACTTC.

As DNA, the CDR3 is TGTGCCAGCAGCCCAAGACAGGGGGTACGGGAGACCCAGTACTTC. Amino acid sequence: CASSPRQGVRETQYF. This chain joins TRBV7-2 and TRBJ2-5; 9 nucleotides line up with TRBD1. The J segment lost 5 bases and the V segment lost 5 bases, leaving 9 bases of the junction unmatched. In germline, CDR1 is SGHTA, CDR2 FQGNSA. The CDR3 covers 15 residues.

The chain carries TRBV7-9 and TRBJ2-1; possible D gene TRBD2, 5 bases. Trimming took 3 bases from V and 8 from J, leaving 14 bases between them. The CDR3 totals 14 residues. CDR1 and CDR2 (germline): SEHNR, FQNEAQ (reference sequence). CDR3 nucleotide sequence: TGTGCCAGCAGCTTTACCACTAGTGTGGATGAGCAGTTCTTC. It codes for CASSFTTSVDEQFF.

This chain links TRBV5-8 with TRBJ2-1, with TRBD2 matching 11 bases. Germline V lookup: CDR1 SGHTS, CDR2 YDEGEE. Trimming took 4 bases from V and 2 from J; bases not matched to a gene: 11. This CDR3 has 18 amino acids. The CDR3, as DNA: TGTGCCAGCAGCCTGAAACTAGGGACTAGCGGAACCTACAATGAGCAGTTCTTC. Amino acids: CASSLKLGTSGTYNEQFF.

V usage is TRBV10-3 and J usage is TRBJ1-1, with D perhaps TRBD1 (5 bases). Germline loops: CDR1 ENHRY, CDR2 SYGVKD. With 0 bases removed from V and 0 bases from J, the gap between germline ends came to 8 bases. The CDR3 runs 15 residues. This CDR3 reads CAISESWGMNTEAFF. As DNA, the CDR3 is TGTGCCATCAGTGAGTCCTGGGGGATGAACACTGAAGCTTTCTTT.

This clonotype was counted a single time. V gene TRBV7-8 combines with J gene TRBJ2-2; D gene unclear. Germline CDR1 SGHVS, CDR2 FQNEAQ. Trimming removed 5 bases from V and 0 bases from J, with 25 bases in between. This CDR3 spans 20 amino acids. CDR3 protein: CASSPLRIQVFAANTGELFF. The CDR3 coding sequence is TGTGCCAGCAGCCCCCTGCGGATTCAGGTTTTCGCCGCGAACACCGGGGAGCTGTTTTTT.

The rearrangement uses TRBV29-1 and TRBJ2-2; maybe TRBD1 (5 bases). The ends were cut back, 6 bases at V and 7 bases at J, with 9 bases in the middle. The germline V gene has CDR1 SQVTM and CDR2 ANQGSEA. CDR3 length: 11 residues. The CDR3 here is CSVRDHGELFF. CDR3 bases: TGCAGCGTCAGGGATCACGGGGAGCTGTTTTTT.